This TCR beta chain was found in a study of blood T cell repertoires in COVID-19. In germline, CDR1 is GTSNPN, CDR2 SVGIG (reference sequence). The length of the CDR3 is 15 residues. Trimming took 1 base from V and 7 from J, leaving 19 bases between them. The repertoire was sequenced with immunoSEQ multiplex PCR; TCRdb's copy has only in-frame clones and lacks some. The table lists hundreds of thousands of clones, roughly 85% of them singletons. This clone appeared a few times. The specimen was peripheral blood. The source of this sequence is a man over 45 with active or convalescent COVID-19. J is TRBJ1-2 and V is TRBV30; a weak D match, TRBD1 (5 bases). In DNA, the CDR3 is TGTGCCTGGAGTGATTTTATCCAGGGTGGTTTTGGCTACACCTTC. This gives the protein CAWSDFIQGGFGYTF.